Presented here are 7 T cell receptor beta chains from one specimen sequenced in a study of T-cell reconstitution after alpha-beta-depleted transplantation in children. Unique molecular identifiers were built into the TCRbeta library. TCRdb called the PCR reads again in MiXCR, with one record for every CDR3 protein. The table includes roughly 500,000 distinct CDR3 sequences, 32% detected once. The sample consisted of PBMCs from the stem cell graft donor, taken from the stem cell graft. These receptors originate from a human donor who donated a stem cell graft to a child with aplastic anemia.

This clonotype was seen a handful of times. The chain has TRBV20-1 and TRBJ2-7; D is unresolved. V was pared by 3 bases and J by 3 bases, with 12 bases between. This CDR3 region has 13 residues. Germline CDR1 DFQATT, CDR2 SNEGSKA (reference sequence). CDR3 coding DNA: TGCAGTGCTAGCTCACCGGGCGGCTACGAGCAGTACTTC. Protein sequence: CSASSPGGYEQYF.

This clonotype was counted only a few times. The chain carries TRBV10-3 and TRBJ2-3; no reliable D call. The length of the CDR3 is 13 residues. Germline CDR1 is ENHRY and CDR2 is SYGVKD. V was clipped by 2 bases and J by 2 bases, with 5 bases between them. This CDR3 is CAISEPNTDTQYF. DNA for the CDR3: TGTGCCATCAGTGAGCCTAACACAGATACGCAGTATTTT.

V is TRBV18 and J is TRBJ2-7; possibly TRBD2 for D (6 bases). The V gene lost 1 base and the J gene lost 6 bases, with 16 bases spanning the gap. CDR1 KGHSH and CDR2 LQKENI come from the germline V gene. The CDR3 runs to 15 residues. The CDR3 coding sequence is TGTGCCAGCTCACCACAGGGAGGTCCCTCCGGCGAGCAGTACTTC. Its translation: CASSPQGGPSGEQYF.

This clonotype was counted at least ten times. The chain employs TRBV5-5 and TRBJ1-1, with D unresolved. V lost 3 bases to trimming and J lost 4 bases, with 13 bases between them. This CDR3 comprises 14 residues. Germline V gene sequence: CDR1 SGHKS, CDR2 YYEKEE (reference sequence). The CDR3 sequence: CASSSPRASTEAFF. The DNA for the CDR3 is TGTGCCAGCAGCTCCCCGCGGGCGAGCACTGAAGCTTTCTTT.

In this sample, this clonotype turned up a few times. The CDR3 is CASSLAWGQPQHF. DNA of the CDR3: TGTGCCAGCAGCTTAGCTTGGGGTCAGCCCCAGCATTTT. The chain uses TRBV7-2 and TRBJ1-5; D not resolved. Per the germline V gene, CDR1 is SGHTA and CDR2 is FQGNSA. The CDR3 length is 13 residues. The V and J ends lost 0 bases and 6 bases respectively, with 6 bases between them.

This chain joins TRBV15 and TRBJ2-7, with D perhaps matching TRBD2 (6 bases). CDR1 and CDR2 (germline): LNHNV, YYDKDF (reference sequence). Trimming left V 1 base short and J 5 bases short, with 18 bases between. The CDR3 extends over 16 amino acids. The CDR3 protein is CATSRGRERSAHEQYF. The CDR3 DNA follows: TGTGCCACCAGCAGAGGGAGGGAGCGTAGCGCCCACGAGCAGTACTTC.

The chain recombines TRBV2 with TRBJ2-7; D not resolved. Germline CDR1 reads SNHLY; CDR2 reads FYNNEI. The CDR3 contains 14 residues. Trimming pared 7 bases from V and 3 bases from J, leaving 16 bases between. As DNA, the CDR3 is TGTGCCAGCACCACCGGACGGAGAGACTACGAGCAGTACTTC. It encodes CASTTGRRDYEQYF.